This entry lists 3 T cell receptor beta chains sequenced from one sample in a study of T-cell memory formation after mild COVID-19. A single record per CDR3 protein comes from TCRdb applying MiXCR to the 5' RACE reads. The sample shows 75,000 to 90,000 distinct CDR3 sequences, around 14% of them seen only once. Input material: PBMCs or a T cell subset sorted from them (not recorded which). The receptors here all came from an adult woman who had mild COVID-19 (a few samples of this study predate the infection). Cell type and time point are not known.

For the CDR3, the DNA is TGTGCCAGCAGCCCATCACCAAGCGGGGGGGCCGGATATACGCAGTATTTT. This gives the protein CASSPSPSGGAGYTQYF. This sequence joins TRBV9 and TRBJ2-3; 10 bases fit TRBD2. From germline, CDR1 is SGDLS and CDR2 YYNGEE. The CDR3 runs 17 residues. The V gene end was trimmed by 4 bases and the J gene end by 7 bases; junction bases not matched to a gene: 15.

This clonotype was picked up many times. The genes are TRBV5-6 and TRBJ2-7, with D unresolved. With 0 bases removed from V and 0 bases from J, the gap between germline ends came to 4 bases. Germline CDR1 reads SGHDT; CDR2 reads YYEEEE. The CDR3 covers 13 residues. The CDR3 DNA reads as TGTGCCAGCAGCTTGGGCATCTCCTACGAGCAGTACTTC. Translation gives CASSLGISYEQYF.

The J gene is TRBJ2-5, the V gene TRBV5-6, with TRBD2 identical over 16 bases. The CDR3 sequence is 18 residues long. Germline CDR1 reads SGHDT; CDR2 reads YYEEEE. The V gene end was trimmed by 0 bases and the J gene end by 5 bases; junction bases not matched to a gene: 7. The CDR3 protein is CASSLAGTSGRAGETQYF. Here the CDR3 DNA reads TGTGCCAGCAGCTTGGCCGGGACTAGCGGGAGGGCAGGCGAGACCCAGTACTTC.